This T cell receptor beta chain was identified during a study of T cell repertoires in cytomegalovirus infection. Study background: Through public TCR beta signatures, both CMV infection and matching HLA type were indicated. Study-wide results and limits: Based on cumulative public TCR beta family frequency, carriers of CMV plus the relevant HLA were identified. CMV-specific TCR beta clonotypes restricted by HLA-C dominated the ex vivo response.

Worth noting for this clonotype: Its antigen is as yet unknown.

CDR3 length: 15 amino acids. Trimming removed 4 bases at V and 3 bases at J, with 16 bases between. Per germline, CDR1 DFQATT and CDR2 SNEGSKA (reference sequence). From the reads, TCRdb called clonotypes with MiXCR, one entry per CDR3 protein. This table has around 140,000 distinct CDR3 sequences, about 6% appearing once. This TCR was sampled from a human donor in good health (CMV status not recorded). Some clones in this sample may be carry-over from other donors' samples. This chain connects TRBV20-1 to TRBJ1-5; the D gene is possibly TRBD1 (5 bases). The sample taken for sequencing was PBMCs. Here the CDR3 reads CSATVGGAINQPQHF. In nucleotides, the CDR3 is TGCAGTGCTACGGTAGGCGGGGCCATCAATCAGCCCCAGCATTTT.